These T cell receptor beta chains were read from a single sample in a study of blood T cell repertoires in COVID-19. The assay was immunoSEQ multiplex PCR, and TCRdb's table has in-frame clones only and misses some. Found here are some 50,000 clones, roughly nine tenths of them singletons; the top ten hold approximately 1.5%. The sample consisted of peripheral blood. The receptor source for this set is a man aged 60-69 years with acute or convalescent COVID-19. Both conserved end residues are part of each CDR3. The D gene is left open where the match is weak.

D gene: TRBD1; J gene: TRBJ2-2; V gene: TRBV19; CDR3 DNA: TGTGCCAGTCAGGTTCGAGGGACAGGGGGCACCGGGGAGCTGTTTTTT; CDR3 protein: CASQVRGTGGTGELFF
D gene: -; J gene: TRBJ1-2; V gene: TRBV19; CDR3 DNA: TGTGCCAGTAGCTCGAGTGGGAGATTGGTGGGTGGCTACACCTTC; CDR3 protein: CASSSSGRLVGGYTF
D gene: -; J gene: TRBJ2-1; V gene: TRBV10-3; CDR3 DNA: TGTGCCTCTAAAGCGGGGCAGTTCTTC; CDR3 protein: CASKAGQFF
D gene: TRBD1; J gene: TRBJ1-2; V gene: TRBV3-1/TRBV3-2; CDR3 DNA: TGTGCCAGCAGCCGACAGGGGGTGTCGATTCGCTATGGCTACACCTTC; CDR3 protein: CASSRQGVSIRYGYTF
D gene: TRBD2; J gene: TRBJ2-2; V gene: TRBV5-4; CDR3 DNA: TGTGCCAGCAGCTTGAGTAGCGGGGGGCCCCCCGGGGAGCTGTTTTTT; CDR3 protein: CASSLSSGGPPGELFF
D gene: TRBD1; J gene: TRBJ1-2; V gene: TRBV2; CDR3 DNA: TGTGCCAGCAAGGGACAGGGGGCGAGGGATGGCTACACCTTC; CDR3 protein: CASKGQGARDGYTF
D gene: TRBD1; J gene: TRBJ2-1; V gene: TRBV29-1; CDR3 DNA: TGCAGCGGAGCACCCCGACAGGGTAGGATCAATGAGCAGTTCTTC; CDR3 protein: CSGAPRQGRINEQFF
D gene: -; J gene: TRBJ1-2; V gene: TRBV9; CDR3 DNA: TGTGCCAGCAGCGTAGAGGCCAGGATGAACTATGGCTACACCTTC; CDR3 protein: CASSVEARMNYGYTF
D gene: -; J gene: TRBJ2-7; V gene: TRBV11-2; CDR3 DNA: TGTGCCAGCAGCTTGGACATATCGGCCGAGCAGTACTTC; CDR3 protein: CASSLDISAEQYF
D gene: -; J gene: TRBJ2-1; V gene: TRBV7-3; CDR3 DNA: TGTGCCAGCAGCTTAAGCGGGGGCCCCTTGTATGAGCAGTTCTTC; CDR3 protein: CASSLSGGPLYEQFF
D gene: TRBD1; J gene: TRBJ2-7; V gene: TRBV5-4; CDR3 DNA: TGTGCCAGCAGCTACACCGGGACAGGGGCGTACGAGCAGTACTTC; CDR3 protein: CASSYTGTGAYEQYF
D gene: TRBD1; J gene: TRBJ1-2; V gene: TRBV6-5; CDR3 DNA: TGTGCCAGCAGTCCTCAGGGGGCGCGAATAGATGGCTACACCTTC; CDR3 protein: CASSPQGARIDGYTF
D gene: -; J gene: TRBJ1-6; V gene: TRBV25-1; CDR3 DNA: TGTGCCAGCAGTGACAGGGGCGATTCACCCCTCCACTTT; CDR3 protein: CASSDRGDSPLHF
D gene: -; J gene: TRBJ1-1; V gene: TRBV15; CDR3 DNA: TGTGCCACCAGCACATCACAGGGTAGTGAAGCTTTCTTT; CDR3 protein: CATSTSQGSEAFF
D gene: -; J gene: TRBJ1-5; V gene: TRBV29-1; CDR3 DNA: TGCAGCGTTGGGAGAGGGATCAATCAGCCCCAGCATTTT; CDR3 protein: CSVGRGINQPQHF